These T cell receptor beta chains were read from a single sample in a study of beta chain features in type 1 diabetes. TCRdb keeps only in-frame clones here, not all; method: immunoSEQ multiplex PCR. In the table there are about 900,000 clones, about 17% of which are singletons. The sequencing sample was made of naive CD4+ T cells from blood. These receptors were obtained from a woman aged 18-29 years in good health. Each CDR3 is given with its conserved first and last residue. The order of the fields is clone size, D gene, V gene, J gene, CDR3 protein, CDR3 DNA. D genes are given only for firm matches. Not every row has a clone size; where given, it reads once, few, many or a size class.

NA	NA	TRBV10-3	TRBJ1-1	CALSGNTEAFF	TGTGCCCTATCTGGGAACACTGAAGCTTTCTTT
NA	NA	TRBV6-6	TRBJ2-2	CASRNRGDTGELFF	TGTGCCAGCAGGAATAGGGGGGATACCGGGGAGCTGTTTTTT
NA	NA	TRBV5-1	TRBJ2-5	CASKTGTQETQYF	TGCGCCAGCAAAACAGGGACCCAAGAGACCCAGTACTTC
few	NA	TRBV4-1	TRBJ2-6	CASSLRDTGANVLTF	TGCGCCAGCAGCCTCAGGGACACTGGGGCCAACGTCCTGACTTTC
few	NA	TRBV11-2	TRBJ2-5	CASSLLLGGIQETQYF	TGTGCCAGCAGCCTTCTCCTAGGGGGTATCCAAGAGACCCAGTACTTC
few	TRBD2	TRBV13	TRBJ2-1	CASSLAGGKSNEQFF	TGTGCCAGCAGCCTAGCGGGCGGAAAGTCGAATGAGCAGTTCTTC
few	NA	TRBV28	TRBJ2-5	CASSSYGATLQETQYF	TGTGCCAGCAGTTCGTACGGGGCAACACTCCAAGAGACCCAGTACTTC
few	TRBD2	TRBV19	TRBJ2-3	CASRYAGGIADTQYF	TGTGCCAGTAGATACGCGGGAGGGATCGCAGATACGCAGTATTTT
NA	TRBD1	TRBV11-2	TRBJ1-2	CASSIYRGPWYGYTF	TGTGCCAGCAGCATCTACAGGGGGCCGTGGTATGGCTACACCTTC
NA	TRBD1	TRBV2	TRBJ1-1	CASNSRQGVRNTEAFF	TGTGCCAGCAACTCGCGGCAGGGGGTGAGGAACACTGAAGCTTTCTTT
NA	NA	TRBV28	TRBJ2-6	CASSPPDRSGANVLTF	TGTGCCAGCAGTCCCCCCGACAGGTCTGGGGCCAACGTCCTGACTTTC
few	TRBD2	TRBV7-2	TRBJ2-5	CASSLTSGRFETQYF	TGTGCCAGCAGCTTAACTAGCGGGAGATTCGAGACCCAGTACTTC
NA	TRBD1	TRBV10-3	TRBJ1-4	CAISPRQGDGKLFF	TGTGCCATCAGCCCCAGACAGGGAGACGGAAAACTGTTTTTT
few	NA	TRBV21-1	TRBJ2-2	CASSTPQKIIGGLGELFF	TGTGCCAGCAGCACCCCCCAGAAGATAATCGGTGGACTCGGGGAGCTGTTTTTT
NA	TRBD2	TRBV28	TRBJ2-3	CASSSSGEGADTQYF	TGTGCCAGCAGTTCTAGCGGGGAAGGGGCAGATACGCAGTATTTT
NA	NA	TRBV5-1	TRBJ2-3	CASSPMGYLSTDTQYF	TGCGCCAGCAGTCCGATGGGGTATCTCAGCACAGATACGCAGTATTTT
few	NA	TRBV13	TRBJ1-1	CASSRPGGFTEAFF	TGTGCCAGCAGCCGGCCGGGGGGGTTCACTGAAGCTTTCTTT
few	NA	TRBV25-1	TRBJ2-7	CASSAGVFPYEQYF	TGTGCCAGCAGTGCGGGGGTATTCCCCTACGAGCAGTACTTC
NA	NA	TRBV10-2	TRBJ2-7	CASSATSYEQYF	TGCGCCAGCAGTGCGACCTCCTACGAGCAGTACTTC
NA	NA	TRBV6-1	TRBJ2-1	CASSPTGVFQFF	TGTGCCAGCAGTCCTACAGGAGTTTTTCAGTTCTTC
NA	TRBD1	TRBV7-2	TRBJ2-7	CASSFSGQVTYEQYF	TGTGCCAGCAGCTTTTCGGGACAGGTTACTTACGAGCAGTACTTC
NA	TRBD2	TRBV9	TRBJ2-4	CASSTGTSVPGVAKNIQYF	TGTGCCAGCAGCACCGGGACTAGCGTTCCTGGTGTGGCCAAAAACATTCAGTACTTC
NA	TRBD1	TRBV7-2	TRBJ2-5	CASSIGQGQETQYF	TGTGCCAGCAGCATTGGACAGGGGCAAGAGACCCAGTACTTC
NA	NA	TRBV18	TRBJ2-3	CASSPYTDTQYF	TGTGCCAGCTCACCATACACAGATACGCAGTATTTT
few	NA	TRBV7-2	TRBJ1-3	CASRGTSSGNTIYF	TGTGCCAGCAGAGGGACATCCTCTGGAAACACCATATATTTT
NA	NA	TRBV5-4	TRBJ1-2	CASSHAAGNYGYTF	TGTGCCAGCAGCCATGCGGCAGGAAACTATGGCTACACCTTC
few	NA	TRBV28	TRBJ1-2	CASSLRTAGVYGYTF	TGTGCCAGCAGTCTGAGGACAGCGGGAGTCTATGGCTACACCTTC
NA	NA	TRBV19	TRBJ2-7	CASSISPTGTPYEQYF	TGTGCCAGTAGTATATCTCCGACAGGAACCCCCTACGAGCAGTACTTC
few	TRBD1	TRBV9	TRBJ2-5	CASSATQGAHLETQYF	TGTGCCAGCAGCGCAACACAGGGGGCGCATTTGGAGACCCAGTACTTC
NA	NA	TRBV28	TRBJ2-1	CASSLTGLSYNEQFF	TGTGCCAGCAGTTTAACGGGATTATCCTACAATGAGCAGTTCTTC
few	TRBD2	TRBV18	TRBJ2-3	CASSPPVSGRTDTQYF	TGTGCCAGCTCACCACCGGTCAGCGGGAGGACAGATACGCAGTATTTT
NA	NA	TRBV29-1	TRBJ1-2	CSTEAGFGHYGYTF	TGCAGCACCGAGGCGGGTTTTGGACACTATGGCTACACCTTC
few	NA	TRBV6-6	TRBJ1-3	CASSYIAGVGNTIYF	TGTGCCAGCAGTTACATTGCAGGGGTTGGAAACACCATATATTTT
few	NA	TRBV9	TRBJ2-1	CASSVEDTEQFF	TGTGCCAGCAGCGTAGAAGACACGGAGCAGTTCTTC